Sequencing of this TCR beta chain was carried out in a study of a mutant IDH1 vaccine in newly diagnosed glioma. This clone was recorded a few times. Antigen unknown. The method was immunoSEQ multiplex PCR; TCRdb's version includes in-frame clones alone and lacks a portion of them. Found here are 60,000 or so clones, 70% to 90% of them singletons; the top ten hold less than 5%. Germline assignment: CDR1 GTSNPN and CDR2 SVGIG (reference sequence). With 0 bases removed from V and 6 bases from J, the gap between germline ends came to 9 bases. CDR3 length equals 13 residues. Regarding time point: week 23, last vaccination. With topical imiquimod, each dose of the vaccine consisted of 300 ug of mutant IDH1 20-mer peptide. New astrocytomas of WHO grade 3 or 4 that were IDH1-mutant and ATRX-lost were found in the donors.

The clonotype comes from a man aged 30 to 39 with glioma. J is TRBJ1-5 and V is TRBV30; a possible D gene is TRBD1 (5 bases). The sample in question was PBMCs, obtained from a glioma patient whose treatment included an IDH1 peptide vaccine. The CDR3 nucleotides are TGTGCCTGGAGTGTAGGTAGGGGTCAGCCCCAGCATTTT. This gives the protein CAWSVGRGQPQHF.